The 2 T cell receptor beta chains below come from one sample, sequenced in a study of shared clonotypes between healthy human individuals. Assay used: immunoSEQ multiplex PCR; TCRdb lists only in-frame clones, some missing. This sample carries about 510,000 clones, 90% to 97% of them seen once, and the ten largest clones take about 0.057%. Source material: naive CD4+ T cells sorted from blood. Subset specified: CD45RA+ positively selected. These TCRs come from a woman in her twenties or thirties in good health.

This chain links TRBV28 with TRBJ1-1; 7 positions match TRBD1. Germline V gene data show CDR1 as MDHEN and CDR2 as SYDVKM. This CDR3 has 14 residues. With 7 bases clipped from V and 8 bases from J, the junction kept 13 bases outside the gene matches. DNA for the CDR3: TGTGCCAGCACCAAGACAGGGAGAGGAGGCGAAGCTTTCTTT. This gives the protein CASTKTGRGGEAFF.

The J gene is TRBJ2-2, the V gene TRBV19; a weak D match, TRBD2 (6 bases). Germline loops: CDR1 LNHDA, CDR2 SQIVND (reference sequence). The CDR3 runs 15 residues. Deletions cut 0 bases from V and 1 base from J, with 6 bases between. CDR3 sequence: CASSIDGGNTGELFF. The CDR3 DNA is TGTGCCAGTAGTATAGACGGGGGGAACACCGGGGAGCTGTTTTTT.